A selection of T cell receptor beta chains follows, all from one sample in a study of radiotherapy plus CTLA-4 blockade in lung cancer. Profiling relied on immunoSEQ multiplex PCR, and the TCRdb table lists in-frame clones only, not all of them. The sample holds 85,000 to 130,000 clones; roughly 84% are singletons and the top ten take over 2%. The specimen was peripheral blood, collected from a patient treated with radiotherapy plus ipilimumab. These receptors originate from a human donor with non-small cell lung cancer that progressed on radiotherapy plus ipilimumab. Some clones in this sample may be carry-over from other donors' samples. Both conserved end residues are trimmed from each CDR3. For some rows the clone size is stated as once, few or many, or as a class when expanded; others skip it.

len: 13
v_gene: TRBV21-1
abundance: once
CDR3aa: ASSRGQGASYGYT

len: 15
v_gene: TRBV5-4
abundance: NA
CDR3aa: ASSLNRESSYNSPLH

len: 12
v_gene: TRBV5-1
abundance: NA
CDR3aa: ASSLGRQNEKLF

len: 14
v_gene: TRBV7-3
abundance: NA
CDR3aa: ASSLIGQGFNEKLF

len: 13
v_gene: TRBV9
abundance: NA
CDR3aa: ASSVEGQGVFGYT

len: 9
v_gene: TRBV7-2
abundance: NA
CDR3aa: ASSSSGELF

len: 15
v_gene: TRBV19
abundance: NA
CDR3aa: ASSSIGFLSYNSPLH

len: 12
v_gene: TRBV5-1
abundance: NA
CDR3aa: ASSLDGVVNEQF

len: 11
v_gene: TRBV5-6
abundance: NA
CDR3aa: ASGTSGGDTQY

len: 11
v_gene: TRBV7-6
abundance: NA
CDR3aa: ASNWGTGDGYT

len: 13
v_gene: TRBV5-1
abundance: NA
CDR3aa: ASSLVGGKGTPLH

len: 14
v_gene: TRBV21-1
abundance: NA
CDR3aa: ASSKARPNLGETQY

len: 11
v_gene: TRBV18
abundance: NA
CDR3aa: ASSPGLQETQY

len: 13
v_gene: TRBV5-1
abundance: NA
CDR3aa: ASSLQRGQNTEAF

len: 13
v_gene: TRBV30
abundance: NA
CDR3aa: AWSEGQGEYNEQF

len: 10
v_gene: TRBV30
abundance: NA
CDR3aa: ACNSGGNTIY

len: 10
v_gene: TRBV30
abundance: NA
CDR3aa: AWLITTYGYT

len: 11
v_gene: TRBV4-1
abundance: NA
CDR3aa: ASSSRRYQPQH

len: 10
v_gene: TRBV10-3
abundance: NA
CDR3aa: AISESVETQY

len: 10
v_gene: TRBV5-1
abundance: NA
CDR3aa: ASSLDQGGYT

len: 13
v_gene: TRBV5-1
abundance: NA
CDR3aa: ASSLAAGALNEQF

len: 11
v_gene: TRBV6-5
abundance: NA
CDR3aa: ASKEFTGHGYT

len: 12
v_gene: TRBV29-1
abundance: NA
CDR3aa: SARQGTNTGELF

len: 14
v_gene: TRBV4-2
abundance: NA
CDR3aa: ASSQGLGGGAQPQH

len: 14
v_gene: TRBV7-9
abundance: NA
CDR3aa: ASRNSADRGPHEQY

len: 12
v_gene: TRBV7-8
abundance: NA
CDR3aa: ASSLGGRNSPLH

len: 13
v_gene: TRBV5-1
abundance: NA
CDR3aa: ASSATGTPQETQY

len: 12
v_gene: TRBV28
abundance: NA
CDR3aa: ASSLSGGLYGYT

len: 11
v_gene: TRBV11-2
abundance: NA
CDR3aa: ASSTDRIYEQY

len: 14
v_gene: TRBV5-6
abundance: NA
CDR3aa: ASSLLSGGAHNTQY

len: 15
v_gene: TRBV5-4
abundance: NA
CDR3aa: ASSLARGLSSGNTIY

len: 13
v_gene: TRBV11-2
abundance: few
CDR3aa: ASSLNRGHVYEQY

len: 13
v_gene: TRBV6-5
abundance: once
CDR3aa: ASSPHRTSNYGYT

len: 12
v_gene: TRBV7-3
abundance: NA
CDR3aa: ASSSGVQLNEQF

len: 14
v_gene: TRBV27
abundance: once
CDR3aa: ASSLWAGGKDQPQH

len: 13
v_gene: TRBV15
abundance: NA
CDR3aa: ATSRDGLAGNEQY

len: 15
v_gene: TRBV4-2
abundance: NA
CDR3aa: ASSQDQGTSGHQPQH

len: 13
v_gene: TRBV25-1
abundance: NA
CDR3aa: ASRNWGSSSYEQY

len: 11
v_gene: TRBV10-1
abundance: few
CDR3aa: ASDRPLSDEQY

len: 14
v_gene: TRBV4-1
abundance: NA
CDR3aa: ASSQSPGQGGSPLH

len: 13
v_gene: TRBV28
abundance: once
CDR3aa: ASSQPGQGKGGYT

len: 11
v_gene: TRBV29-1
abundance: NA
CDR3aa: SVKQTGLPEAF

len: 12
v_gene: TRBV2
abundance: NA
CDR3aa: ASGRDMSYNEQF

len: 18
v_gene: TRBV9
abundance: once
CDR3aa: ASSVSVPGQGRGSGNTIY

len: 10
v_gene: TRBV4-1
abundance: NA
CDR3aa: ASSPASGELF

len: 10
v_gene: TRBV29-1
abundance: NA
CDR3aa: SVESESYEQY

len: 14
v_gene: TRBV28
abundance: NA
CDR3aa: ASSLTGDTNNSPLH

len: 17
v_gene: TRBV6-1
abundance: NA
CDR3aa: ASSAGTGGFGGANEKLF

len: 12
v_gene: TRBV4-1
abundance: NA
CDR3aa: ASSLRTSSNEQF

len: 10
v_gene: TRBV19
abundance: NA
CDR3aa: ASSIGGNVVF